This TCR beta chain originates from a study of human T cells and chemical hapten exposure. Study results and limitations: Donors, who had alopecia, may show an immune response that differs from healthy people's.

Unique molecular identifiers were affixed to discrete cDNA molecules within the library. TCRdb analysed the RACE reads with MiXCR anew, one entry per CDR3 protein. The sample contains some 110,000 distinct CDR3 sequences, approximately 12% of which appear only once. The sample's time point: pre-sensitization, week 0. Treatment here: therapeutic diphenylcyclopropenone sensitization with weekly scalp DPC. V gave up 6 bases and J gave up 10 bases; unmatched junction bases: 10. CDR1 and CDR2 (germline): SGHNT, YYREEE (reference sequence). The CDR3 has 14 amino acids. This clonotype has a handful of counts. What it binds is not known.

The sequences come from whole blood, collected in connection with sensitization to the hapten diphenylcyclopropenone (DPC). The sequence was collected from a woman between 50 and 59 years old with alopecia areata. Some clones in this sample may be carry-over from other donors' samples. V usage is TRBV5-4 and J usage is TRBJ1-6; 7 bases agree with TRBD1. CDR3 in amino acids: CASKIQGRRSPLHF. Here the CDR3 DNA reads TGTGCCAGCAAGATACAGGGGAGGAGGTCACCCCTCCACTTT. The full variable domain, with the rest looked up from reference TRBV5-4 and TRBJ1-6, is ETGVTQSPTHLIKTRGQQVTLRCSSQSGHNTVSWYQQALGQGPQFIFQYYREEENGRGNFPPRFSGLQFPNYSSELNVNALELDDSALYLCASKIQGRRSPLHFGNGTRLTVT.